The source of this T cell receptor beta chain is a study of blood T cell repertoires in COVID-19. Across the study: Specimens from acute and convalescent COVID-19 originated in the United States, Italy and Spain. PBMCs, B-cell-depleted T cells, or T cells provided the cDNA or gDNA that made up the material.

Seattle patients were enrolled during active infection and followed longitudinally. This CDR3 comprises 18 residues. CDR1 and CDR2 from the germline V gene are MGHRA and YSYEKL. With 1 base removed from V and 4 bases from J, the gap between germline ends came to 19 bases. Assay: immunoSEQ multiplex PCR; the TCRdb copy retains only in-frame clones and omits some. The table has about 320,000 clones, roughly 90% seen once. The clonotype originates from a woman under 40 with COVID-19, enrolled during active disease. The rearrangement links TRBV4-1 to TRBJ1-4, with D hard to call. Sequences were obtained from peripheral blood. The CDR3 DNA reads TGCGCCAGCAGCCAAGTCAAAGGCGGGGTAGACATTAATGAAAAACTGTTTTTT. It is translated as CASSQVKGGVDINEKLFF.